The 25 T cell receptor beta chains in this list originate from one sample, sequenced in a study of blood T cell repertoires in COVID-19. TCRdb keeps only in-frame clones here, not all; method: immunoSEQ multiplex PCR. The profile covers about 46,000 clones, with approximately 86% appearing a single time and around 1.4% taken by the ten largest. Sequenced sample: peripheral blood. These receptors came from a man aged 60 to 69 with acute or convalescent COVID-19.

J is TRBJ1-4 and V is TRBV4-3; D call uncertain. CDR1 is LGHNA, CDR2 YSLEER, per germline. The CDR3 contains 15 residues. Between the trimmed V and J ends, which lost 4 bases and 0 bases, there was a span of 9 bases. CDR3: CASSPGRTTNEKLFF. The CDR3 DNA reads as TGCGCCAGCAGCCCCGGGAGAACAACTAATGAAAAACTGTTTTTT.

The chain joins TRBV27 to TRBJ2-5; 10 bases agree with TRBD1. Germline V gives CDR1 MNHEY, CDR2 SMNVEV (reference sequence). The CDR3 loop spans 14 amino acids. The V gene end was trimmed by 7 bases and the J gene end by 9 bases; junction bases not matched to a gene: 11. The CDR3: CASTADRGIWPQYF. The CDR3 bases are TGTGCCAGCACCGCGGACAGGGGGATTTGGCCCCAGTACTTC.

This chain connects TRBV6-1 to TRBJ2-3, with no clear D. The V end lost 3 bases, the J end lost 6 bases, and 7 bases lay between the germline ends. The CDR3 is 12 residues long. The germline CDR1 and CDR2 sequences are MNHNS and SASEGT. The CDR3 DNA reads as TGTGCCAGCAGTGATATCACTGATACGCAGTATTTT. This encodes CASSDITDTQYF.

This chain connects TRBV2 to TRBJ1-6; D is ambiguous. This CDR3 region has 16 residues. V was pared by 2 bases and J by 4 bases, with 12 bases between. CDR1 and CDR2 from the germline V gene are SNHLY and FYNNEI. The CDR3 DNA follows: TGTGCCAGCAGTGAACCGGGCCGGGGTTATAATTCACCCCTCCACTTT. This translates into CASSEPGRGYNSPLHF.

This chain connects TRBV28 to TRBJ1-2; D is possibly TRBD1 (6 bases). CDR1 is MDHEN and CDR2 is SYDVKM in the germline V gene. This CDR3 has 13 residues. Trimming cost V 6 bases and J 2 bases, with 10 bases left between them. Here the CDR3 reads CASSLQGNYGYTF. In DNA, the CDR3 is TGTGCCAGCAGCCTACAGGGAAACTATGGCTACACCTTC.

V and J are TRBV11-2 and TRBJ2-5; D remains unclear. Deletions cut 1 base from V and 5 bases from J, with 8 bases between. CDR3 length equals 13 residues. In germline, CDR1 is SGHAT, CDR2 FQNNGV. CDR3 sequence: CASSLVEEETQYF. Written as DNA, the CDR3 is TGTGCCAGCAGCTTAGTTGAGGAGGAGACCCAGTACTTC.

The CDR3 DNA is TGCGCCAGCAGCCAAGATCTAGGGACAGGGGCCTACGAGCAGTACTTC. It translates to CASSQDLGTGAYEQYF. V gene TRBV4-3 combines with J gene TRBJ2-7, with TRBD1 identical over 10 bases. The CDR3 covers 16 residues. The V segment lost 0 bases and the J segment 2 bases; nucleotides outside the gene matches: 4. Germline CDR1 LGHNA, CDR2 YSLEER.

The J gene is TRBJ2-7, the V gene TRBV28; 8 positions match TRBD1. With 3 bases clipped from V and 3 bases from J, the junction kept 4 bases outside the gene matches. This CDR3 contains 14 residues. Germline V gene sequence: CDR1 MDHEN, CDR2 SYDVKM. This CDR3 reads CASSFGQGYYEQYF. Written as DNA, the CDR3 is TGTGCCAGCAGTTTTGGACAGGGTTACTACGAGCAGTACTTC.

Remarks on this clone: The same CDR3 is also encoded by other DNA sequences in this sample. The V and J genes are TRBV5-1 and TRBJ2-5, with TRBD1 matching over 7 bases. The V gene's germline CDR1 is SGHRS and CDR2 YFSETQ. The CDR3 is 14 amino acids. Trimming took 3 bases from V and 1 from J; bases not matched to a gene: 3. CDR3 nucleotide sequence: TGCGCCAGCAGCTCGGGGACAGCCCAAGAGACCCAGTACTTC. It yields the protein CASSSGTAQETQYF.

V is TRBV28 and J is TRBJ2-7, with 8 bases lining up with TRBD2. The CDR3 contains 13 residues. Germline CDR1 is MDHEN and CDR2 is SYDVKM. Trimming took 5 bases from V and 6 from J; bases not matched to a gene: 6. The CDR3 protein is CASSGLAPGEQYF. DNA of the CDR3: TGTGCCAGCAGTGGACTAGCCCCAGGCGAGCAGTACTTC.

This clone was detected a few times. The DNA of the CDR3 is TGTGCCAGCAGCGTATCAGACACGGTAGGGCAGTACTTC. This encodes CASSVSDTVGQYF. This chain joins TRBV9 and TRBJ2-7, with no clear D. V lost 1 base and J lost 9, with 14 bases in between. The CDR3 covers 13 residues. Germline values: CDR1 SGDLS, CDR2 YYNGEE.

This CDR3 reads CASKTGVVNTEAFF. The CDR3 DNA is TGTGCCAGTAAAACAGGGGTGGTGAACACTGAAGCTTTCTTT. J is TRBJ1-1 and V is TRBV21-1; TRBD1, the D gene given by the table, was not confirmed from the DNA. TRBV21-1 is a pseudogene. The CDR3 sequence is 14 residues long.

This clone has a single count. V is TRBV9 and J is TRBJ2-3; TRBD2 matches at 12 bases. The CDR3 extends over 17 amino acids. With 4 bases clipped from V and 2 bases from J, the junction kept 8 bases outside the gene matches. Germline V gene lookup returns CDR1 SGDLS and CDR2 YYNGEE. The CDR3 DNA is TGTGCCAGCAGCCAACTGACTAGCGGGGGTCTCACAGATACGCAGTATTTT. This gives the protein CASSQLTSGGLTDTQYF.

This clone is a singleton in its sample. This chain's CDR3 is CASSEGSTGGARGDTQYF. As DNA, the CDR3 is TGTGCCAGCAGTGAAGGGAGTACAGGGGGCGCGCGGGGAGATACGCAGTATTTT. V is TRBV6-1 and J is TRBJ2-3; 9 bases line up with TRBD1. Germline CDR1 MNHNS, CDR2 SASEGT. CDR3 length: 18 residues. J was trimmed by 5 bases and V by 1 base; bases with no gene match: 13.

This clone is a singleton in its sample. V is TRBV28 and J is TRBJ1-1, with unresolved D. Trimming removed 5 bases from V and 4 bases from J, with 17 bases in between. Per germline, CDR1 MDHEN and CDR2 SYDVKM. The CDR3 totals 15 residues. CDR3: CASSRSVSIFTEAFF. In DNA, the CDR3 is TGTGCCAGCAGTAGGAGTGTTAGCATATTCACTGAAGCTTTCTTT.

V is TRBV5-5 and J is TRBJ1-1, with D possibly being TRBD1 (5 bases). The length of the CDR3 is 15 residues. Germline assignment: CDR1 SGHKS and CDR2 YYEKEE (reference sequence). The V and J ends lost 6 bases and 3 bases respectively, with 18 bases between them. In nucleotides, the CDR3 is TGTGCCAGCACCTGGATCTCTGGGGCACACACTGAAGCTTTCTTT. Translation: CASTWISGAHTEAFF. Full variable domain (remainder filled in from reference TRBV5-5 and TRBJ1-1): DAGVTQSPTHLIKTRGQQVTLRCSPISGHKSVSWYQQVLGQGPQFIFQYYEKEERGRGNFPDRFSARQFPNYSSELNVNALLLGDSALYLCASTWISGAHTEAFFGQGTRLTVV.

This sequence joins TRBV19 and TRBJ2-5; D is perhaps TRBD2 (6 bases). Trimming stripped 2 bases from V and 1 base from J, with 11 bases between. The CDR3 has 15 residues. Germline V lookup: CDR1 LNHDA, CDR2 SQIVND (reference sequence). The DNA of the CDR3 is TGTGCCAGTAGTATAATCGGGAGCCCCCAAGAGACCCAGTACTTC. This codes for CASSIIGSPQETQYF.

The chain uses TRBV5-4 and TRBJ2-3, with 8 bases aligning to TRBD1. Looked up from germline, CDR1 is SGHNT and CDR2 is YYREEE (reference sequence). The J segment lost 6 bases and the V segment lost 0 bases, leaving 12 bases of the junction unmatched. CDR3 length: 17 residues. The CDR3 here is CASSLGLQGARGDTQYF. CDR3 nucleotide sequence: TGTGCCAGCAGCTTGGGCCTTCAGGGGGCGCGGGGCGATACGCAGTATTTT.

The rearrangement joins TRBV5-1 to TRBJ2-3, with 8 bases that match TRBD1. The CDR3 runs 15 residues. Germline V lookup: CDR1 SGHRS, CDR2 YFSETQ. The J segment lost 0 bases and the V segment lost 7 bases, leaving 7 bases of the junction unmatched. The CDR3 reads CASGTGTGSTDTQYF. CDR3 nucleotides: TGCGCCAGCGGGACCGGGACAGGCAGCACAGATACGCAGTATTTT. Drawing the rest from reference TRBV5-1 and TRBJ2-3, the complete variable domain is KAGVTQTPRYLIKTRGQQVTLSCSPISGHRSVSWYQQTPGQGLQFLFEYFSETQRNKGNFPGRFSGRQFSNSRSEMNVSTLELGDSALYLCASGTGTGSTDTQYFGPGTRLTVL.

The CDR3: CASSLGQEERYTF. DNA for the CDR3: TGTGCCAGCAGCTTAGGACAGGAAGAGCGCTACACCTTC. The rearrangement uses TRBV5-4 and TRBJ1-2, with TRBD1 identical over 7 bases. This CDR3 spans 13 amino acids. CDR1 and CDR2 from the germline V gene are SGHNT and YYREEE (reference sequence). V shed 2 bases, J shed 9 bases, and the junction held 7 bases outside the gene matches.

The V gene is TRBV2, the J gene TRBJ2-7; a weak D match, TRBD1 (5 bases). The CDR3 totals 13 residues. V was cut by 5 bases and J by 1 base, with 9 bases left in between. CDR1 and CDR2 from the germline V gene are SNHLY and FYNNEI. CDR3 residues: CASSNDRSYEQYF. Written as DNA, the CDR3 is TGTGCCAGCAGTAACGACAGATCCTACGAGCAGTACTTC.

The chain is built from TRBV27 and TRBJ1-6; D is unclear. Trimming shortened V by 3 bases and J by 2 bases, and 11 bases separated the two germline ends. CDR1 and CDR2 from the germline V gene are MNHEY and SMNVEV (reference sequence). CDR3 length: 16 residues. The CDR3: CASSLRFPTYNSPLHF. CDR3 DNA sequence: TGTGCCAGCAGTTTGCGGTTTCCAACCTATAATTCACCCCTCCACTTT.

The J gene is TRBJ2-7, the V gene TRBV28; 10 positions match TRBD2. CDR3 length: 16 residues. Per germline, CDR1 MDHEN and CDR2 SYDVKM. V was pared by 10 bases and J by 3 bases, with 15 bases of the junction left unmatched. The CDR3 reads CAIDNRGTSGNYEQYF. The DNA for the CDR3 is TGTGCCATCGACAACAGGGGAACTAGCGGGAACTACGAGCAGTACTTC.

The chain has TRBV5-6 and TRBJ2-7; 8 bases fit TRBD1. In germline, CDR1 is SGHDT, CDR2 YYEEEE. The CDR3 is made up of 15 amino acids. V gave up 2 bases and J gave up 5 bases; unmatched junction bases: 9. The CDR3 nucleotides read TGTGCCAGCAGCTTTAATCCGGACAGGGTAAACGAGCAGTACTTC. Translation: CASSFNPDRVNEQYF.

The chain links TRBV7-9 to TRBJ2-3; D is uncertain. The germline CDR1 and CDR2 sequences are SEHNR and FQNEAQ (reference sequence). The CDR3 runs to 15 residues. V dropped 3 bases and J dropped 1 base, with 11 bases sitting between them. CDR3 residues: CASSFPFTGTDTQYF. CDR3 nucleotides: TGTGCCAGCAGCTTTCCATTCACAGGCACAGATACGCAGTATTTT.